This TCR beta chain emerged from a study of blood T cell repertoires in COVID-19. V lost 6 bases and J lost 0, with 12 bases in between. This CDR3 region has 16 residues. The germline CDR1 and CDR2 sequences are MDHEN and SYDVKM. Method: immunoSEQ multiplex PCR; TCRdb's copy keeps in-frame clones and lacks some. Here the sample spans nearly 350,000 clones, less than 90% being singletons. The chain has TRBV28 and TRBJ2-6, with D possibly being TRBD2 (6 bases). The clonotype originates from a woman in her twenties or thirties who had recovered from COVID-19. The specimen sequenced was PBMCs or T cells enriched from blood (not recorded which). CDR3 sequence reads: CASSLVRGSGANVLTF. CDR3 bases: TGTGCCAGCAGCCTAGTGCGGGGCTCTGGGGCCAACGTCCTGACTTTC.